This TCR beta chain was captured in a study of CXCR3-negative and CXCR3-positive naive CD8 T cells. Every CD8+ subset sample held some 300,000 flow-sorted cells, done in triplicate. Naive CD8+ T cells carried a CD45RO-CCR7+CD27+CD95- phenotype. UMI-labeled 5' RACE yielded the TRB cDNA libraries. TCRdb reworked the 5' RACE reads into one entry per CDR3 protein, no DNA. The listing records tens of thousands of distinct CDR3 sequences. There are 16 residues in the CDR3. The germline CDR1 and CDR2 sequences are ENHRY and SYGVKD. Worth noting for this clonotype: Its antigen is not known.

Study findings and constraints: When CXCR3-positive naive cells were set against CXCR3-negative naive cells, the former had more hydrophobic TRB CDR3s. With surface CD5 comparable between naive subsets, TCR strength was estimated using properties derived from the TRB CDR3. For naive cells, CXCR3-negative and CXCR3-positive subsets had similar TRBV-TRBJ usage; for memory cells, usage differed.

The sample comprised naive CXCR3+ CD8+ T cells from blood. Noted subset: CD45RO-CCR7+CD27+CD95- naive CD8+ T cells expressing CXCR3 (TNR3+). This TCR came from a human donor in good health. Some clones in this sample may be carry-over from other donors' samples. The V call is TRBV10-3, the J call TRBJ2-1; no DNA is available, so the TRBD1 call from TCRdb remains unchecked. The CDR3 here is CAISELGQGNYNEQFF.